The 29 T cell receptor beta chains below were found in one sample sequenced in a study of a mutant IDH1 vaccine in newly diagnosed glioma. Regarding time point: week 35, safety follow-up. In every dose of vaccine, 300 ug of mutant IDH1 20-mer peptide was given alongside topical imiquimod. Sequencing was performed with immunoSEQ multiplex PCR; in TCRdb, only in-frame clones are kept and a portion is missing. The sample yields about 32,000 clones, approximately 80% seen once. Their antigens are not known. The specimen comprised PBMCs, sampled from a glioma patient whose treatment included an IDH1 peptide vaccine. These TCRs come from a man aged 25 to 40 with glioma.

The gene calls are TRBV9 and TRBJ2-3; possibly TRBD1 for D (5 bases). Trimming took off 0 bases at V and 2 bases at J, with 13 bases between the two ends. This CDR3 contains 16 residues. Germline values: CDR1 SGDLS, CDR2 YYNGEE. CDR3 DNA sequence: TGTGCCAGCAGCGTAGGGGGCGGCACACCCACAGATACGCAGTATTTT. Translation gives CASSVGGGTPTDTQYF.

The genes are TRBV6-5 and TRBJ2-3; no clear D. The length of the CDR3 is 14 residues. V lost 6 bases, J lost 1 base, and 11 bases lay in between. The germline gives CDR1 MNHEY, CDR2 SVGAGI. DNA of the CDR3: TGTGCCAGCAGCTTTCGGCTTGGCACAGATACGCAGTATTTT. This translates into CASSFRLGTDTQYF.

The genes are TRBV7-8 and TRBJ2-5, with D hard to call. The CDR3 extends over 14 amino acids. Germline-derived CDR1 and CDR2 are SGHVS and FQNEAQ. Trimming removed 1 base from V and 4 bases from J, with 10 bases in between. This chain's CDR3 is CASSLEIPGETQYF. The CDR3 DNA sequence: TGTGCCAGCAGCTTAGAGATACCCGGAGAGACCCAGTACTTC.

The chain recombines TRBV6-5 with TRBJ1-1, with a weak D call TRBD1 (5 bases). Trimming took off 6 bases at V and 1 base at J, with 12 bases between the two ends. This CDR3 contains 14 residues. The germline V gene has CDR1 MNHEY and CDR2 SVGAGI. The chain's CDR3 is CASRFSGTNTEAFF. DNA for the CDR3: TGTGCCAGCAGGTTCTCAGGGACGAACACTGAAGCTTTCTTT.

This clone was counted once. The chain is built from TRBV5-6 and TRBJ2-2; weak D call: TRBD2 (6 bases). V lost 1 base to trimming and J lost 1 base, with 11 bases between them. CDR1 and CDR2 from the germline V gene are SGHDT and YYEEEE. This CDR3 comprises 16 residues. The CDR3: CASSLFTGLNTGELFF. DNA of the CDR3: TGTGCCAGCAGCTTGTTTACGGGACTGAACACCGGGGAGCTGTTTTTT.

The chain uses TRBV6-5 and TRBJ2-2, with 10 bases that match TRBD1. Germline CDR1 is MNHEY and CDR2 is SVGAGI. V shed 0 bases, J shed 5 bases, and the junction held 3 bases outside the gene matches. The CDR3 loop spans 16 amino acids. The CDR3 DNA is TGTGCCAGCAGTTACTCGGGGACAGGGGAGACCGGGGAGCTGTTTTTT. Protein product: CASSYSGTGETGELFF.

V usage is TRBV21-1 and J usage is TRBJ1-3. TRBV21-1 is reported as a pseudogene. This CDR3 has 13 residues. The CDR3 DNA is TGTGCCAGCAGCAAAGACGAGGGAAACACCATATATTTT. Translation: CASSKDEGNTIYF.

This sequence joins TRBV7-7 and TRBJ2-5, with TRBD1 as a possible D gene (6 bases). Looked up from germline, CDR1 is SSHAT and CDR2 is FNYEAQ (reference sequence). The ends were cut back, 5 bases at V and 6 bases at J, with 10 bases in the middle. This CDR3 region has 12 residues. This CDR3 reads CASSPRGKTQYF. The CDR3 nucleotides read TGTGCCAGCAGCCCCAGGGGCAAGACCCAGTACTTC.

The chain recombines TRBV6-1 with TRBJ2-7, with 10 bases that match TRBD1. The CDR3 loop spans 17 amino acids. After removal of 4 bases from V and 5 bases from J, the junction contained 14 bases not matched to a gene. The germline V gene encodes CDR1 MNHNS and CDR2 SASEGT. The DNA for the CDR3 is TGTGCCAGCAGTGCGAGAAGGGGACAGGGGATTCGGGACGAGCAGTACTTC. Protein: CASSARRGQGIRDEQYF.

V is TRBV7-9 and J is TRBJ2-3; possible D gene TRBD2, 5 bases. Germline V lookup: CDR1 SEHNR, CDR2 FQNEAQ (reference sequence). The CDR3 runs 12 residues. With 3 bases removed from V and 10 bases from J, the gap between germline ends came to 11 bases. This CDR3 reads CASSFWTEAQYF. For the CDR3, the DNA is TGTGCCAGCAGCTTTTGGACGGAGGCGCAGTATTTT.

V usage is TRBV7-9 and J usage is TRBJ1-2; 9 bases match TRBD1. The germline CDR1 and CDR2 sequences are SEHNR and FQNEAQ (reference sequence). V lost 5 bases to trimming and J lost 6 bases; unmatched junction nucleotides: 4. CDR3 length equals 13 residues. The DNA for the CDR3 is TGTGCCAGCAGCCCTCGGGACAGGGATGGCTACACCTTC. Translated: CASSPRDRDGYTF. The variable domain in full, with the rest retrieved from reference TRBV7-9 and TRBJ1-2, is DTGVSQNPRHKITKRGQNVTFRCDPISEHNRLYWYRQTLGQGPEFLTYFQNEAQLEKSRLLSDRFSAERPKGSFSTLEIQRTEQGDSAMYLCASSPRDRDGYTFGSGTRLTVV.

The rearrangement links TRBV5-6 to TRBJ2-3; a possible D gene is TRBD2 (5 bases). V was clipped by 3 bases and J by 0 bases, with 11 bases between them. The CDR3 spans 15 residues. In germline, CDR1 is SGHDT, CDR2 YYEEEE. CDR3 coding DNA: TGTGCCAGCAGCTCCCCGGGATATAGCACAGATACGCAGTATTTT. Translation: CASSSPGYSTDTQYF.

The rearrangement joins TRBV5-8 to TRBJ2-3; D perhaps matches TRBD2 (6 bases). The germline CDR1 and CDR2 sequences are SGHTS and YDEGEE. V was clipped by 4 bases and J by 1 base, with 22 bases between them. The CDR3 length is 18 residues. The CDR3 sequence: CASSLRTMWESGTDTQYF. CDR3 nucleotides: TGTGCCAGCAGCCTAAGGACTATGTGGGAGTCGGGCACAGATACGCAGTATTTT.

The chain employs TRBV4-1 and TRBJ1-2; TRBD1 might be the D (5 bases). The CDR3 is made up of 16 amino acids. The ends were cut back, 1 base at V and 0 bases at J, with 12 bases in the middle. The germline V gene encodes CDR1 MGHRA and CDR2 YSYEKL. CDR3 coding DNA: TGCGCCAGCAGCCAAGTTTGGGGGGGGTCTAACTATGGCTACACCTTC. Amino acids: CASSQVWGGSNYGYTF.

J is TRBJ1-4 and V is TRBV19; a weak D match, TRBD1 (5 bases). This CDR3 has 16 residues. CDR1 and CDR2 from the germline V gene are LNHDA and SQIVND (reference sequence). The germline V and J ends were trimmed by 8 bases and 3 bases, with 19 bases remaining between them. DNA of the CDR3: TGTGCCAGTCTCCGTCGGGGGACGGGTTCTAATGAAAAACTGTTTTTT. Encoded protein: CASLRRGTGSNEKLFF.

This clone was counted a single time. The DNA for the CDR3 is TGCAGTGCTAGTAGGGCAGCGGAGCAGTACTTC. As protein: CSASRAAEQYF. The V gene is TRBV20-1, the J gene TRBJ2-7; D is ambiguous. Deletions cut 3 bases from V and 7 bases from J, with 10 bases between. This CDR3 has 11 residues. Germline V gene sequence: CDR1 DFQATT, CDR2 SNEGSKA (reference sequence).

The rearrangement links TRBV5-4 to TRBJ2-3; D remains unclear. The germline gives CDR1 SGHNT, CDR2 YYREEE (reference sequence). V was pared by 4 bases and J by 0 bases, with 12 bases between. This CDR3 contains 15 residues. The CDR3 DNA reads as TGTGCCAGCAGCCCTCAGAGCCCTAGCACAGATACGCAGTATTTT. Encoded protein: CASSPQSPSTDTQYF.

The V and J genes are TRBV11-2 and TRBJ1-1; TRBD1 matches at 7 bases. Unmatched junction bases numbered 4, after V lost 3 bases and J lost 6 bases. The CDR3 consists of 13 residues. Per germline, CDR1 SGHAT and CDR2 FQNNGV. CDR3 nucleotides: TGTGCCAGCAGCTTCATCAGGGGGTCTGAAGCTTTCTTT. This sequence encodes CASSFIRGSEAFF.

The V and J genes are TRBV6-5 and TRBJ2-7, with 8 positions matching TRBD1. J was trimmed by 4 bases and V by 2 bases; bases with no gene match: 4. Germline values: CDR1 MNHEY, CDR2 SVGAGI. This CDR3 has 14 amino acids. The CDR3 region has the DNA TGTGCCAGCAGTTACGCAGGGGGCGCATACGAGCAGTACTTC. It yields the protein CASSYAGGAYEQYF.

V gene TRBV6-5 combines with J gene TRBJ2-1; 8 positions match TRBD1. Germline assignment: CDR1 MNHEY and CDR2 SVGAGI. There are 15 residues in the CDR3. Germline trimming cut 6 bases from V and 1 base from J; bases unmatched to any gene: 5. The CDR3 DNA follows: TGTGCCAGCAGGGGACAGGACGGATCCTACAATGAGCAGTTCTTC. As protein: CASRGQDGSYNEQFF.

The V and J genes are TRBV5-6 and TRBJ1-4, with D unclear. The CDR3 is 13 residues long. With 0 bases removed from V and 1 base from J, the gap between germline ends came to 1 base. Germline V gene data show CDR1 as SGHDT and CDR2 as YYEEEE. The CDR3 sequence: CASSLGTNEKLFF. The CDR3 DNA follows: TGTGCCAGCAGCTTGGGAACTAATGAAAAACTGTTTTTT.

This clone was seen more than once but under ten times. The genes are TRBV10-3 and TRBJ2-7; a possible D gene is TRBD2 (6 bases). This CDR3 spans 16 amino acids. Germline-derived CDR1 and CDR2 are ENHRY and SYGVKD. Between the trimmed V and J ends, which lost 4 bases and 7 bases, there was a span of 23 bases. The CDR3 region is CAISADSGTAGSEQYF. The CDR3 bases are TGTGCCATCAGTGCCGATTCCGGGACTGCGGGAAGTGAGCAGTACTTC.

CDR3 DNA sequence: TGTGCCTGGAGGGGATCCGGGACATTCCCCTACGAGCAGTACTTC. Amino acids: CAWRGSGTFPYEQYF. The rearrangement joins TRBV30 to TRBJ2-7; possible D gene TRBD1, 6 bases. Germline values: CDR1 GTSNPN, CDR2 SVGIG (reference sequence). Between the trimmed V and J ends, which lost 3 bases and 2 bases, there was a span of 17 bases. The CDR3 extends over 15 amino acids.

V gene TRBV5-6 combines with J gene TRBJ2-5; perhaps TRBD2 as D (7 bases). The end of the DNA fits TRBJ2-7 better, so the J call may be wrong. Germline V CDR1 and CDR2: SGHDT, YYEEEE. The CDR3 is made up of 16 amino acids. In DNA form, the CDR3 reads TGTGCCAGCAGCCAAGGAGTCGGGGGGCTCTCCTACGAGCAGTACTTC. Protein: CASSQGVGGLSYEQYF.

The chain recombines TRBV10-1 with TRBJ1-1, with D hard to call. Trimming left V 6 bases short and J 1 base short, with 12 bases between. CDR1 is WNHNN, CDR2 SYGVQD, per germline (reference sequence). This CDR3 spans 14 amino acids. The CDR3: CASSSATGNTEAFF. As DNA, the CDR3 is TGCGCCAGCAGCTCGGCGACGGGGAACACTGAAGCTTTCTTT.

V gene TRBV6-1 combines with J gene TRBJ2-5; no clear D gene. The CDR3 consists of 11 residues. V was clipped by 4 bases and J by 4 bases, with 4 bases between them. Germline values: CDR1 MNHNS, CDR2 SASEGT. The CDR3 region is CASSGIETQYF. Here the CDR3 DNA reads TGTGCCAGCAGTGGAATAGAGACCCAGTACTTC.

The chain uses TRBV4-2 and TRBJ1-1; perhaps TRBD1 as D (5 bases). V was shortened by 3 bases and J by 0 bases, with 11 bases between the two germline ends. The CDR3 loop spans 15 amino acids. In germline, CDR1 is LGHNA, CDR2 YNFKEQ. The CDR3 DNA is TGTGCCAGCAGCCAGGCAGACAGTTTGAACACTGAAGCTTTCTTT. This codes for CASSQADSLNTEAFF.

V is TRBV5-4 and J is TRBJ2-1, with a possible D match to TRBD2 (7 bases). The CDR3 sequence is 16 residues long. Germline values: CDR1 SGHNT, CDR2 YYREEE (reference sequence). V was shortened by 2 bases and J by 5 bases, with 17 bases between the two germline ends. CDR3 in DNA: TGTGCCAGCAGCTTAGGGGGAGGGTTTAAAGACAATGAGCAGTTCTTC. It yields the protein CASSLGGGFKDNEQFF.

The chain employs TRBV29-1 and TRBJ2-7; 8 bases are a match to TRBD1. The CDR3 loop spans 13 amino acids. Germline CDR1 is SQVTM and CDR2 is ANQGSEA. V lost 7 bases to trimming and J lost 5 bases; unmatched junction nucleotides: 10. This CDR3 reads CSAEQGARDEQYF. The CDR3 DNA reads TGCAGCGCAGAGCAGGGGGCTAGGGACGAGCAGTACTTC.